This T cell receptor beta chain was sequenced for a study of CD8 T cells in Susac syndrome. When the RNA was reverse transcribed, random hexamers were used with an input of about 0.5 to 1 ug. With immunoSEQ multiplex PCR, TCR beta CDR3 was amplified across 54 Vbeta and 13 Jbeta. MiXCR, run by TCRdb on the immunoSEQ multiplex PCR reads, gives a single entry per CDR3 protein. The data hold over 95,000 distinct CDR3 sequences, with around 90% observed a single time. With V trimmed by 3 bases and J by 3 bases, 7 bases remained unmatched. This CDR3 contains 16 residues. This receptor was identified in a human donor in good health. The rearrangement uses TRBV12-3 or TRBV12-4 and TRBJ2-3; 9 positions match TRBD1. Sequencing was performed on CD4+ T cells from PBMCs. The chain's CDR3 is CASSFKGTGPTDTQYF. In DNA, the CDR3 is TGTGCCAGCAGTTTTAAGGGGACAGGGCCAACAGATACGCAGTATTTT.